Listed below are T cell receptor beta chains from one sample, sequenced in a study of T cells after yellow fever vaccination. TCRdb re-derived calls from the 5' RACE reads in MiXCR, one entry per CDR3 protein. The sample lists 150,000 to 200,000 distinct CDR3 sequences, 9.3% occurring once. This sample comprised CD8+ T cells sorted from PBMCs, obtained 45 days after the yellow fever booster vaccination. These receptor sequences come from a man aged 18 to 35 who received the YFV17D yellow fever vaccine. CDR3s leave out the opening cysteine and the closing phenylalanine or tryptophan. The D gene is left open where the match is weak.

TRBJ2-7 | TRBV19 | TRBD1 | ASSIRTGAYEQY
TRBJ2-7 | TRBV5-4 | - | ASSLEAGAREQY
TRBJ2-3 | TRBV6-2/TRBV6-3 | TRBD1 | ASSYGLTGQGIPDTQY
TRBJ2-1 | TRBV7-8 | TRBD2 | ASSLVPPDRLAGAPEQF
TRBJ2-5 | TRBV9 | TRBD2 | ASSERGWYQETQY
TRBJ2-5 | TRBV5-1 | TRBD2 | ASTRVGLAPETQY
TRBJ2-7 | TRBV7-2 | TRBD1 | ASSYGQGEYEQY
TRBJ2-4 | TRBV4-2 | - | ASSQEVQTSPKNIQY
TRBJ1-2 | TRBV7-9 | - | ASSLLASVTRGYT
TRBJ1-1 | TRBV29-1 | - | SVVSQGNTEAF
TRBJ2-2 | TRBV7-8 | - | ASSQASRFNTGELF
TRBJ2-2 | TRBV10-3 | TRBD1 | APPGTGWTGELF
TRBJ1-6 | TRBV12-3/TRBV12-4 | - | ASSSLLRVAPLH
TRBJ2-1 | TRBV29-1 | TRBD2 | SVEGGRGGIDEQF
TRBJ2-3 | TRBV7-9 | - | ASSPTSTDTQY
TRBJ2-3 | TRBV6-2/TRBV6-3 | TRBD2 | ASSYLPLAGSTDTQY
TRBJ1-5 | TRBV2 | - | ASSPWGPYSNQPQH
TRBJ2-3 | TRBV11-2 | - | ASSFTLDDTQY
TRBJ2-5 | TRBV18 | - | ASCDFQETQY
TRBJ1-3 | TRBV7-2 | - | ASSLPPGNTIY
TRBJ1-5 | TRBV5-5 | - | ASSHIDQPQH
TRBJ2-2 | TRBV29-1 | - | SGRVAGELF
TRBJ2-5 | TRBV6-5 | - | ASSYSVALQETQY
TRBJ1-6 | TRBV7-2 | - | ASSLTGFGSPLH
TRBJ2-2 | TRBV4-3 | TRBD2 | ASSQDLRLAGAGELF
TRBJ1-5 | TRBV27 | - | ASRSGGQPQH
TRBJ2-2 | TRBV6-2/TRBV6-3 | - | ASSPNGGPGELF
TRBJ1-1 | TRBV7-8 | TRBD1 | ASSLGAHRGLNTEAF
TRBJ1-1 | TRBV11-2 | - | ASSLLSGVNTEAF
TRBJ1-1 | TRBV6-2/TRBV6-3 | - | ASSFLTTEAF
TRBJ1-4 | TRBV5-4 | - | ASSFTVGANEKLF
TRBJ2-7 | TRBV7-9 | TRBD2 | ASSFTGTNYEQY
TRBJ2-1 | TRBV5-1 | TRBD2 | ASSPGGRSSGHNEQF
TRBJ2-3 | TRBV6-1 | TRBD2 | ASSGLAGGPDTQY
TRBJ2-5 | TRBV6-1 | - | ASSEERGSKTQY
TRBJ2-1 | TRBV27 | - | ASSPLITSSYNEQF
TRBJ2-2 | TRBV7-2 | - | ASSRPAAWANTGELF
TRBJ1-2 | TRBV12-3/TRBV12-4 | - | ASSPTAGYGYT
TRBJ2-3 | TRBV25-1 | - | ASSRPGLRVSTDTQY
TRBJ2-2 | TRBV29-1 | - | SAERANTGELF
TRBJ1-1 | TRBV5-1 | - | ASSSGPAGHLNTEAF
TRBJ1-3 | TRBV12-3/TRBV12-4 | - | ASSQVGGAY
TRBJ2-1 | TRBV2 | TRBD2 | ASLGELAGGYNEQF
TRBJ2-1 | TRBV27 | - | ASSPYAGPEQF
TRBJ2-1 | TRBV5-1 | - | ASSGTGTGANEQF
TRBJ2-5 | TRBV7-3 | TRBD2 | ASSPTSGGVVDQY
TRBJ2-2 | TRBV28 | - | ASSLQGGDTGELF
TRBJ2-3 | TRBV6-5 | - | ASSRNTDTQY
TRBJ2-1 | TRBV9 | - | AQEGLPGYNEQF
TRBJ2-7 | TRBV11-2 | - | ASSFSVNEQY
TRBJ2-1 | TRBV20-1 | - | SARDPFRKVDEQF
TRBJ2-1 | TRBV2 | - | ASIYRAEQF
TRBJ1-3 | TRBV6-5 | - | ASSRRLPGNTIY
TRBJ2-1 | TRBV19 | - | ASSIAGNEQF
TRBJ2-1 | TRBV12-3/TRBV12-4 | - | ASSSLAGSYNEQF
TRBJ2-2 | TRBV4-1 | - | ASSPITPNTGELF
TRBJ2-1 | TRBV7-9 | TRBD1 | ASSPRTGETYNEQF
TRBJ2-3 | TRBV27 | TRBD2 | ASSRLAGADTDTQY
TRBJ1-6 | TRBV27 | - | ASSPINSPLH
TRBJ2-1 | TRBV4-3 | - | ASRPVLGPHEQF